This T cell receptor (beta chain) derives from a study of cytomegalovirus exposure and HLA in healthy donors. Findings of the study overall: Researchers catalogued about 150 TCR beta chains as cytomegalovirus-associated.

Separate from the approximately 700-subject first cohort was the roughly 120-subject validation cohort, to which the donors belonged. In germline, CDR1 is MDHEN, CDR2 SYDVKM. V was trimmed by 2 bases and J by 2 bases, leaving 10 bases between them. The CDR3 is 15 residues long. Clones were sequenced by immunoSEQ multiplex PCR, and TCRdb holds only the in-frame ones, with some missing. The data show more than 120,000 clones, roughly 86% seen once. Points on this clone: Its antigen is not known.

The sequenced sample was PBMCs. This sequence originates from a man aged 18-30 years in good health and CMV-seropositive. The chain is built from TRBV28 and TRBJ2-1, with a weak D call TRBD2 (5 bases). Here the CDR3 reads CASSLRGRAYNEQFF. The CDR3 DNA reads TGTGCCAGCAGTTTAAGAGGGAGAGCCTACAATGAGCAGTTCTTC.